A selection of T cell receptor beta chains follows, all from one sample in a study of T cells in tuberculosis. TCRdb's table, derived via immunoSEQ multiplex PCR, lists solely in-frame clones and lacks some. The sample contains under 50,000 clones, 95% of which appear only once. The specimen sequenced was PBMCs. The origin of the receptors is a donor aged 10 to 29 with latent tuberculosis or without tuberculosis infection. Each CDR3 is given with its conserved first and last residue. A D gene is named only where the DNA matches it firmly.

v_gene: TRBV30
d_gene: .
j_gene: TRBJ1-6
CDR3aa: CAWRQPGLGNSPLHF

v_gene: TRBV4-1
d_gene: .
j_gene: TRBJ2-3
CDR3aa: CASSQRIYTDTQYF

v_gene: TRBV28
d_gene: TRBD2
j_gene: TRBJ2-1
CDR3aa: CASSRTSGGADEQFF

v_gene: TRBV4-1
d_gene: .
j_gene: TRBJ1-5
CDR3aa: CASSPEGGPGYQPQHF

v_gene: TRBV5-4
d_gene: TRBD2
j_gene: TRBJ2-3
CDR3aa: CAVGSGGGADTQYF

v_gene: TRBV19
d_gene: .
j_gene: TRBJ1-1
CDR3aa: CASSIGAAEAFF

v_gene: TRBV29-1
d_gene: TRBD1
j_gene: TRBJ1-1
CDR3aa: CSVAYRGSMNTEAFF

v_gene: TRBV7-9
d_gene: .
j_gene: TRBJ1-6
CDR3aa: CASSLDRAGNSPLHF

v_gene: TRBV5-8
d_gene: TRBD1
j_gene: TRBJ1-1
CDR3aa: CASRNTGGGGAFF

v_gene: TRBV14
d_gene: TRBD1
j_gene: TRBJ2-5
CDR3aa: CASSPRIGTGGETQYF

v_gene: TRBV7-6
d_gene: TRBD1
j_gene: TRBJ1-5
CDR3aa: CASTLFWDRENQPQHF

v_gene: TRBV30
d_gene: .
j_gene: TRBJ2-7
CDR3aa: CAWRSRDSYEQYF

v_gene: TRBV19
d_gene: TRBD1
j_gene: TRBJ1-1
CDR3aa: CASSWGSGTVSTEAFF

v_gene: TRBV19
d_gene: .
j_gene: TRBJ1-2
CDR3aa: CASSITSTGQRSIHYGYTF

v_gene: TRBV11-2
d_gene: .
j_gene: TRBJ1-1
CDR3aa: CASSSQGEAFF

v_gene: TRBV25-1
d_gene: .
j_gene: TRBJ1-1
CDR3aa: CASRRGQGVLGAFF

v_gene: TRBV25-1
d_gene: .
j_gene: TRBJ1-1
CDR3aa: CASSDYRTNTEAFF

v_gene: TRBV6-5
d_gene: TRBD1
j_gene: TRBJ1-6
CDR3aa: CASRRFDRDSPLHF

v_gene: TRBV28
d_gene: .
j_gene: TRBJ1-1
CDR3aa: CASSLLQGGTIEAFF

v_gene: TRBV6-6
d_gene: TRBD1
j_gene: TRBJ2-7
CDR3aa: CASSLQGAGYEQYF

v_gene: TRBV9
d_gene: .
j_gene: TRBJ2-3
CDR3aa: CASSVVNTDTQYF

v_gene: TRBV7-6
d_gene: TRBD2
j_gene: TRBJ2-1
CDR3aa: CASSILAGANEQFF

v_gene: TRBV19
d_gene: TRBD1
j_gene: TRBJ1-5
CDR3aa: CASSDRQGMVNQPQHF

v_gene: TRBV11-2
d_gene: .
j_gene: TRBJ1-1
CDR3aa: CASRTPGPNTEAFF

v_gene: TRBV11-3
d_gene: TRBD1
j_gene: TRBJ2-2
CDR3aa: CASSNRDRGVTGELFF

v_gene: TRBV7-9
d_gene: .
j_gene: TRBJ2-3
CDR3aa: CASSLSLQATDTQYF

v_gene: TRBV28
d_gene: .
j_gene: TRBJ1-6
CDR3aa: CASSPGQFVNSPLHF

v_gene: TRBV19
d_gene: .
j_gene: TRBJ2-5
CDR3aa: CASSIDNRVQETQYF

v_gene: TRBV19
d_gene: .
j_gene: TRBJ1-1
CDR3aa: CASSQGPSGGNTEAFF

v_gene: TRBV5-1
d_gene: .
j_gene: TRBJ2-3
CDR3aa: CASREALTDTQYF

v_gene: TRBV28
d_gene: TRBD1
j_gene: TRBJ1-4
CDR3aa: CASSKDGTGHYNEKLFF

v_gene: TRBV10-3
d_gene: TRBD2
j_gene: TRBJ2-1
CDR3aa: CAITKGLADYNEQFF

v_gene: TRBV19
d_gene: TRBD2
j_gene: TRBJ2-6
CDR3aa: CASSIGEGSGANVLTF

v_gene: TRBV10-3
d_gene: .
j_gene: TRBJ2-5
CDR3aa: CAIRTGWQQETQYF

v_gene: TRBV5-4
d_gene: .
j_gene: TRBJ1-2
CDR3aa: CASSLVGEGYTF

v_gene: TRBV16
d_gene: .
j_gene: TRBJ1-2
CDR3aa: CASSQSVAGHYGYTF

v_gene: TRBV25-1
d_gene: TRBD1
j_gene: TRBJ1-5
CDR3aa: CASSESGQGSTSNQPQHF

v_gene: TRBV27
d_gene: TRBD1
j_gene: TRBJ1-1
CDR3aa: CASSSDRALYQNTEAFF

v_gene: TRBV19
d_gene: .
j_gene: TRBJ1-5
CDR3aa: CASSNRFNQPQHF

v_gene: TRBV14
d_gene: .
j_gene: TRBJ2-4
CDR3aa: CASSPSNPLSKNIQYF

v_gene: TRBV9
d_gene: TRBD1
j_gene: TRBJ1-1
CDR3aa: CASSVTGYTEAFF

v_gene: TRBV4-3
d_gene: .
j_gene: TRBJ2-3
CDR3aa: CASSQDFGDTQYF

v_gene: TRBV19
d_gene: TRBD2
j_gene: TRBJ2-1
CDR3aa: CASTEAGVVDNEQFF

v_gene: TRBV28
d_gene: .
j_gene: TRBJ1-2
CDR3aa: CASSRASYGYTF